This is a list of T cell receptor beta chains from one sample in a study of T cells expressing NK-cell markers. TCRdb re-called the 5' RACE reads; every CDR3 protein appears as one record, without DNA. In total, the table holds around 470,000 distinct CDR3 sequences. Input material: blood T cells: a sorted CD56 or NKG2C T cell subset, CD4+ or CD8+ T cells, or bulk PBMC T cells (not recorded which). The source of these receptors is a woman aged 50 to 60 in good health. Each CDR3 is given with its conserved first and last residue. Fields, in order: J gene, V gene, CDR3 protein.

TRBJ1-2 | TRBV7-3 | CASSSFQGSGGYTF
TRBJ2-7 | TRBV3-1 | CASSNPGTSGRNEQYF
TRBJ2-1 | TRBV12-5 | CASGSGSSYNEQFF
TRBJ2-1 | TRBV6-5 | CASRLAGGPGNEQFF
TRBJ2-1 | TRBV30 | CAWRGLAGDEQFF
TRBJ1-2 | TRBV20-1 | CSAGSPLSNGYTF
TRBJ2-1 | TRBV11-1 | CASSFYLAEGNEQFF
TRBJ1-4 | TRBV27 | CASSRTAANEKLFF
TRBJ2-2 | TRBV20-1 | CSARDPTSADTGELFF
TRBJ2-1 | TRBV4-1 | CASSHSGTRANEQFF
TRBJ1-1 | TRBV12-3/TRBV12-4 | CASSDRATTEAFF
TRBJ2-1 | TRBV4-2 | CASSPGTSGTDEQFF
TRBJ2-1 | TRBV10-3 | CAIRGDGRNGTYNEQFF
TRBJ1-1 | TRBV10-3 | CAISEGVFSPMNTEAFF
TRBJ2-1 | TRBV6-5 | CASSYRTSGYNEQFF
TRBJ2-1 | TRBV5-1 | CASSLVGLAGGSGVNEQFF
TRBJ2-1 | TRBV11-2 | CASSLGLNSGRAPYNEQFF
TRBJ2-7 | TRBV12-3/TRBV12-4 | CASSLLGQGLSYEQYF
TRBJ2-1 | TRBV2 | CASRRGTSWGNEQFF
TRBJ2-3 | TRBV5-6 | CASSLAAGARADTQYF
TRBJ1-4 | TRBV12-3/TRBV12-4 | CASNHAGNEKLFF
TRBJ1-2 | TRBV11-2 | CASSLDNRDGYTF
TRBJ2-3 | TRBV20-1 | CSASPLAIRTDTQYF
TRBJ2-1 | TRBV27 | CASSFLGLAGAAYNEQFF
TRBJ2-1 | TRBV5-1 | CASSLSATSSYNEQFF
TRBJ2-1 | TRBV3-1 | CASSLLGTSGRAQNEQFF
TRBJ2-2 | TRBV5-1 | CASSASYYRVDTGELFF
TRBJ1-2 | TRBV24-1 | CATSERTNYGYTF
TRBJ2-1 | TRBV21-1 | CASNEDHEQFF